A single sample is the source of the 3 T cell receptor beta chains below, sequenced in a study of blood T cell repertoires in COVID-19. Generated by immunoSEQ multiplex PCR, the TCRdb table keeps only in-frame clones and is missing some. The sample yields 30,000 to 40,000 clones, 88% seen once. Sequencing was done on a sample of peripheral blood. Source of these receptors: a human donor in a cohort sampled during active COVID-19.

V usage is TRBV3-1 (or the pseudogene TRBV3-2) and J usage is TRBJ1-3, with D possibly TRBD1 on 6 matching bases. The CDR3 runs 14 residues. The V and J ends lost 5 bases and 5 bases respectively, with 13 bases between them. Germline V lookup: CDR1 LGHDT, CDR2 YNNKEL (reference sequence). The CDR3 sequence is CASSGRTERNTIYF. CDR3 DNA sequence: TGTGCCAGCAGCGGCCGGACAGAAAGAAACACCATATATTTT.

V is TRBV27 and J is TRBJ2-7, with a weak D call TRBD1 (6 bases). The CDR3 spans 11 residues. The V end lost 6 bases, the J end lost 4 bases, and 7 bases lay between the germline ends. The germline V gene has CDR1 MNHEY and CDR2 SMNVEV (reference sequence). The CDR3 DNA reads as TGTGCCAGCAGGCAGGGGTACGAGCAGTACTTC. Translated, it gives CASRQGYEQYF.

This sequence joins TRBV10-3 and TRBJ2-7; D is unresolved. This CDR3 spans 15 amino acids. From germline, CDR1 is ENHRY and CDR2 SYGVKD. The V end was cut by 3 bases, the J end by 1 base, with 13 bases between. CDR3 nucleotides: TGTGCCATCAGTGACCGCCAGGTGTTGTCCTACGAGCAGTACTTC. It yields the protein CAISDRQVLSYEQYF.